This T cell receptor beta chain is from a study of blood T cell repertoires in COVID-19 (dated by TCRdb to 2019 to 2021). Some background on the complete study: Samples from collaborators originated in the United States, Italy and Spain and spanned both the acute and convalescent phases of COVID-19. The prospective study material was composed of cDNA or gDNA derived from T cells, B-cell-depleted T cells, or PBMCs. The dataset comprised deeply sampled blood TCRbeta repertoires from subjects exposed to, actively infected with, or recovered from COVID-19. The repertoires were released in a freely available public database intended as a resource for research on the immune response to SARS-CoV-2. Samples came from the ongoing ImmuneRACE study (first 160 participants) plus 1,254 subjects from 6 global collaborators. A de-identified subject ID, COVID-19 status, age in years and sex were almost always included in the sample metadata. Where available, HLA class I and class II types were taken from metadata supplied by the sample provider and were not determined by assay-based typing. Study-level results and caveats: How much clinical and demographic metadata was included differed by source and by participant, and the metadata was provided uncurated.

A second Seattle source provided samples from volunteer blood donors who had recovered from COVID-19. The collaborating institutions used their own protocols to collect whole blood in K2EDTA tubes. Collaborator samples were shipped for TCRbeta analysis as frozen whole blood, isolated PBMCs, or DNA extracted from either sample type. Comments on this clone: What this receptor recognizes is not known. Base qualities are not recorded, but no much larger clone differs from it by a single base.

Trimming takes 8 bases from V and 7 bases from J, and the germline ends sit 11 bases apart. The CDR3, cysteine through phenylalanine, is 12 amino acids long. Solely the CDR3 DNA is kept, with 36 bases framed from the first base. CDR1 is given as ENHRY and CDR2 as SYGVKD, both from the germline V gene. The immunoSEQ Assay, a bias-controlled multiplex PCR, was used to amplify TCRbeta CDR3 regions from genomic DNA. In the authors' own workflow: The number of nucleated cells in each sample was estimated by amplification of reference gene primers within the assay. To quantify the absolute abundance of each unique TCRbeta CDR3 rearrangement, sequence reads were collapsed and filtered. For each sample, productive Simpson clonality was calculated by taking the square root of Simpson's diversity index across productive rearrangements. Imported from immuneACCESS, the table was reduced by TCRdb to in-frame sequences with V and J called. These copies leave out some clones; in studies compared against another copy, an unresolved V gene accounts for under half, and the cause of the remainder is not known. V and J calls and clone size are as listed in that table; D and trimming were resolved from the DNA. This sample comprises a few hundred thousand clones, about 85% of them detected only once. Roughly 2% of the sample goes to the ten largest clones.

The chain was built from TRBV10-3 and TRBJ1-4, with TRBD1 perhaps the D gene, on 5 matching bases. The source of this sequence is a man aged 25 to 40 who had recovered from COVID-19. Sequencing was done on a sample of peripheral blood. The sequenced DNA: TGTGCCATCTCGGGGGGTGGTGAAAAACTGTTTTTT. This gives the protein CAISGGGEKLFF.